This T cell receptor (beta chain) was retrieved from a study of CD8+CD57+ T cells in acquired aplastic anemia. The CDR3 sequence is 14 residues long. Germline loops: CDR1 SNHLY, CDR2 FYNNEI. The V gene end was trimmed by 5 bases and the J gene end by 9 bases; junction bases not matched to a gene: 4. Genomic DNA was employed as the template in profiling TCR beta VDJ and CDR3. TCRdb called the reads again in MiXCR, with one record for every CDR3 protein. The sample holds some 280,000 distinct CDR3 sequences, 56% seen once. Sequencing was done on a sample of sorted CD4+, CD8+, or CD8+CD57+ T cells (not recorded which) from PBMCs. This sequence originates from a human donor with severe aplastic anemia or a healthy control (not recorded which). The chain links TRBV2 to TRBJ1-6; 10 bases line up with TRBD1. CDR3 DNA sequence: TGTGCCAGCAGTTGGACAGGGGGTATTTCACCCCTCCACTTT. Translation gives CASSWTGGISPLHF. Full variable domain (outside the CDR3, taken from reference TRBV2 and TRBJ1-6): EPEVTQTPSHQVTQMGQEVILRCVPISNHLYFYWYRQILGQKVEFLVSFYNNEISEKSEIFDDQFSVERPDGSNFTLKIRSTKLEDSAMYFCASSWTGGISPLHFGNGTRLTVT.